This T cell receptor (beta chain) was captured in a study of T cells in Graves' hyperthyroidism and ophthalmopathy. Study-level findings and limits: The model made its ophthalmopathy prediction, and onset followed a median approximately six months later.

The CDR3 length is 14 residues. Germline loops: CDR1 SNHLY, CDR2 FYNNEI. Trimming took 7 bases from V and 5 from J, leaving 17 bases between them. Template material for amplifying TCR beta CDR3 regions consisted of RNA transcripts. The primer set for the first-round RT-PCR of the TCR CDR3 was HTBI. Using its own MiXCR run on the multiplex PCR reads, TCRdb lists one record per CDR3 protein. The sample carries 35,000 to 45,000 distinct CDR3 sequences, about 50% recorded once. This clonotype ranks as medium-sized (0.01 to 0.1%). Its antigen is not identified. This chain joins TRBV2 and TRBJ1-2, with unresolved D. The sequencing sample was made of blood. This clonotype originated in a woman aged 45-60 years with Graves' hyperthyroidism that later progressed to Graves' ophthalmopathy. CDR3 sequence: CASIGEGWAYGYTF. The CDR3 nucleotides read TGTGCCAGCATTGGAGAGGGTTGGGCTTATGGCTACACCTTC. The whole variable domain, remainder taken from reference TRBV2 and TRBJ1-2, is EPEVTQTPSHQVTQMGQEVILRCVPISNHLYFYWYRQILGQKVEFLVSFYNNEISEKSEIFDDQFSVERPDGSNFTLKIRSTKLEDSAMYFCASIGEGWAYGYTFGSGTRLTVV.